The clone carrying this T cell receptor (beta chain) was recorded a few times. Its antigen is unknown. RNA, once extracted, was reverse transcribed into cDNA for use as the sequencing template. Only in-frame clones appear in the TCRdb table, and some are missing; sequencing was by immunoSEQ multiplex PCR. The table shows about 150,000 clones, with about 60% occurring only once. PBMCs, the starting material, were the source of sorted CD4+ and CD8+ T cells. These data are taken from a study of CD8+ T cells in alopecia areata. General study results and limits: Relative to mice, TCR sharing across patients was less clear, a difference possibly HLA-related. Sequencing of scalp tissue also captures the resident alphabeta T cells of normal skin.

Sequenced: CD4+ T cells sorted from blood. This TCR came from a human donor in good health.

The CDR3, as DNA: TGTGCCAGCAGCGCCTACGGGATGGTCACAAACACCGGGGAGCTGTTTTTT. It yields the protein CASSAYGMVTNTGELFF. The chain carries TRBV5-4 and TRBJ2-2; a weak D match, TRBD2 (5 bases). In germline, CDR1 is SGHNT, CDR2 YYREEE (reference sequence). The germline V and J ends were trimmed by 4 bases and 2 bases, with 18 bases remaining between them. This CDR3 region has 17 residues. Full variable domain (missing parts from reference TRBV5-4 and TRBJ2-2): ETGVTQSPTHLIKTRGQQVTLRCSSQSGHNTVSWYQQALGQGPQFIFQYYREEENGRGNFPPRFSGLQFPNYSSELNVNALELDDSALYLCASSAYGMVTNTGELFFGEGSRLTVL.